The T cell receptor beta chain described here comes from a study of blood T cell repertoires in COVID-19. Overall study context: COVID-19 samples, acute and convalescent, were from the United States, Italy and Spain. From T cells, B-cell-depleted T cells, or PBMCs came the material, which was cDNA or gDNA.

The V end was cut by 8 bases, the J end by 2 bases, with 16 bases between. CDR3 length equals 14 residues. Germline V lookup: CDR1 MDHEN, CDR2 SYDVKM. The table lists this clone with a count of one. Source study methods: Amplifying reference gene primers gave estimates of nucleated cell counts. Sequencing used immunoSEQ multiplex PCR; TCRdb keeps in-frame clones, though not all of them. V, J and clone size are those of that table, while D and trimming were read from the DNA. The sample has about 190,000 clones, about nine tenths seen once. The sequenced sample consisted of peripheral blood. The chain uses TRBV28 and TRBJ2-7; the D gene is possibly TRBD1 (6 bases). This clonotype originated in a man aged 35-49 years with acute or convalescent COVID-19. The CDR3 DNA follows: TGTGCCAGCGGGGAGACAGGATCTACCTACGAGCAGTACTTC. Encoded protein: CASGETGSTYEQYF.